This TCR beta chain emerged from a study of cytomegalovirus exposure and HLA in healthy donors. This clone was observed once. Germline V gene sequence: CDR1 LNHDA, CDR2 SQIVND (reference sequence). The CDR3 loop spans 14 amino acids. Trimming stripped 3 bases from V and 0 bases from J, with 8 bases between. PCR was performed using 60 Vbeta and 13 Jbeta primers. Profiled with immunoSEQ multiplex PCR; TCRdb holds only in-frame clones, not every one. This table has under 300,000 clones, around 80% appearing once. What was sequenced was PBMCs. This TCR was recovered from a woman aged 60-75 years in good health and CMV-seropositive. V is TRBV19 and J is TRBJ2-5; tentatively, D is TRBD1 (6 bases). CDR3 DNA: TGTGCCAGTAGTATGGGACATCACCAAGAGACCCAGTACTTC. This gives the protein CASSMGHHQETQYF.